The sequence of this TCR beta chain was determined in a study of blood T cell repertoires in COVID-19 (dated by TCRdb to the early 2020s). About the study as a whole: Collaborator samples came from the United States, Italy and Spain and covered acute and convalescent phases of COVID-19. Where available, HLA class I and class II types were taken from metadata supplied by the sample provider and were not determined by assay-based typing. The prospective study material was composed of cDNA or gDNA derived from T cells, B-cell-depleted T cells, or PBMCs. The repertoires were released in a freely available public database meant as a resource for research on the immune response to SARS-CoV-2. Deeply sampled blood TCRbeta repertoires from subjects exposed to, actively infected with, or recovered from COVID-19 were included in the dataset. Samples were obtained from the ongoing ImmuneRACE study (first 160 participants) and from 1,000 to 1,500 subjects provided by 6 global collaborators. Sample metadata almost always included a de-identified subject ID, COVID-19 status, age in years and sex.

What the authors observed across the whole study: Clinical and demographic metadata were provided uncurated, with the amount varying by source and participant.

Worth noting for this clone: The antigen it recognizes is unknown. Per-base quality was not reported, and no clone a single base away is much larger than it.

The immunoSEQ Assay, a bias-controlled multiplex PCR, was used to amplify TCRbeta CDR3 regions from genomic DNA. The authors' pipeline ran thus. Within the assay, amplification of reference gene primers was used to estimate how many nucleated cells each sample contained. To quantify the absolute abundance of each unique TCRbeta CDR3 rearrangement, sequence reads were collapsed and filtered. For each sample, productive Simpson clonality was calculated as the square root of Simpson's diversity index across productive rearrangements. Not all clones reach the TCRdb copy of this immuneACCESS table, which keeps in-frame sequences only. Checked studies attribute under half of the gap to unresolved V genes and leave the rest unexplained. V, J and clone size were drawn from that table, and D and trimming were deduced from the DNA. Recorded for this sample are approximately 140,000 clones; roughly 79% of them occurred a single time. Approximately 9.2% of the sample goes to the ten largest clones.

As encoded in the germline V gene (reference sequence), CDR1 is DFQATT while CDR2 is SNEGSKA. Its CDR3 holds 14 amino acids, cysteine through phenylalanine. Kept here is only the CDR3 DNA, which spans 42 bases and is read in frame from base 1. Trimming takes 3 bases off V and 2 bases off J; junction bases not matched to a gene: 4. Whole blood was collected in K2EDTA tubes by collaborating institutions according to the institutions' own protocols. For TCRbeta analysis, collaborators shipped samples as frozen whole blood, isolated PBMCs, or DNA extracted from either of those sample types. The chain couples TRBV20-1 to TRBJ1-2, with TRBD1 identical over 9 junction bases. Sequencing input: peripheral blood. This receptor was identified in a human donor with acute or convalescent COVID-19. The donor label of this sample is uncertain. CDR3 loop: CSASPGTGNYGYTF. The DNA reads TGCAGTGCTAGTCCCGGGACAGGGAACTATGGCTACACCTTC.